The rows below give T cell receptor beta chains drawn from one sample of a study of blood T cell repertoires in COVID-19. The method was immunoSEQ multiplex PCR; TCRdb's version includes in-frame clones alone and lacks a portion of them. The sample comprises around 140,000 clones, over 70% of which are singletons, and 1.5% to 2.5% rests with the top ten. The sequencing input was peripheral blood. The receptor source for this set is a woman in her sixties with acute or convalescent COVID-19. The CDR3 runs from the conserved cysteine through the conserved F or W. The D gene is left open where the match is weak. The size of a clone is reported for some rows only, either as once, few or many, or as a class for expanded clones.

clone_size j_call cdr3_length v_call d_call cdr3_nt cdr3_aa
- TRBJ2-1 14 TRBV27 - TGTGCCAGCAGTGTGGGACTCTTCTACAATGAGCAGTTCTTC CASSVGLFYNEQFF
once TRBJ2-3 16 TRBV5-1 TRBD2 TGCGCCAGCAGCTTGCAGGCTAGCGGGAGGCCAGATACGCAGTATTTT CASSLQASGRPDTQYF
once TRBJ2-7 14 TRBV5-1 TRBD2 TGCGCCAGCAGCTGGGGGACTAGCGGTTACGAGCAGTACTTC CASSWGTSGYEQYF
- TRBJ1-2 15 TRBV6-5 - TGTGCCAGCAGTTACTTATCGTCGGGATTTGGAGGCTACACCTTC CASSYLSSGFGGYTF
few TRBJ1-1 16 TRBV6-5 - TGTGCCAGCAGTTACTACATTTCAGGGGTCGGAATAAGGGCTTTCTTT CASSYYISGVGIRAFF
- TRBJ1-1 16 TRBV18 - TGTGCCAGCTCACCGCATCCGCCGGGGTCGGCCACTGAAGCTTTCTTT CASSPHPPGSATEAFF
once TRBJ2-1 18 TRBV3-1/TRBV3-2 TRBD2 TGTGCCAGCAGCCAAGATTGGGCTAGCGGGAGTTGGGACAATGAGCAGTTCTTC CASSQDWASGSWDNEQFF
- TRBJ1-2 14 TRBV28 - TGTGCCAGCAGCCCACGAACAGGGAACTATGGCTACACCTTC CASSPRTGNYGYTF
- TRBJ1-2 17 TRBV4-2 - TGTGCCAGCAGCCAAGATGTTTTCGTTGGGGAGTTCTATGGCTACACCTTC CASSQDVFVGEFYGYTF
- TRBJ2-5 16 TRBV10-3 - TGTGCCATCAGTGACCCCGGGGGGCAGGGGCAAGAGACCCAGTACTTC CAISDPGGQGQETQYF
- TRBJ1-1 16 TRBV7-8 TRBD1 TGTGCCAGCAGCCTACCCCCGAGGACAGGGGCCTTGGAAGCTTTCTTT CASSLPPRTGALEAFF
- TRBJ1-5 15 TRBV19 - TGTGCCAGTAATCCTGCCGGCGGGGGCAATCAGCCCCAGCATTTT CASNPAGGGNQPQHF
- TRBJ2-1 18 TRBV15 TRBD2 TGTGCCACCAGCAGATTAACCCCCGGGACTAGCGGGACCAATGAGCAGTTCTTC CATSRLTPGTSGTNEQFF
few TRBJ2-1 14 TRBV24-1 TRBD2 TGTGCCACCCGCGGGAGCGGGTCCTACAATGAGCAGTTCTTC CATRGSGSYNEQFF
- TRBJ2-1 13 TRBV24-1 TRBD2 TGTGCCACCAGTGATCTGGGAGGGTATGAGCAGTTCTTC CATSDLGGYEQFF
- TRBJ2-1 12 TRBV5-1 - TGCGCCAGCAGCTTAGAGTCGGATGAGCAGTTCTTC CASSLESDEQFF
- TRBJ1-5 13 TRBV28 TRBD1 TGTGCCAGCTCTGACAGGGGCAATCAGCCCCAGCATTTT CASSDRGNQPQHF
- TRBJ1-2 11 TRBV6-5 - TGTGCCAGCACGGAGCGCTATGGCTACACCTTC CASTERYGYTF
- TRBJ2-7 12 TRBV3-1/TRBV3-2 - TGTGCCAGCAGCCAAGAGAGGTGGGAGCAGTACTTC CASSQERWEQYF
- TRBJ1-1 13 TRBV6-5 - TGTGCCACCCCGGGGGTCTTGAACACTGAAGCTTTCTTT CATPGVLNTEAFF
- TRBJ2-5 14 TRBV10-1 TRBD1 TGCGCCAGCAGCCGGGACAGGACCGAAGAGACCCAGTACTTC CASSRDRTEETQYF
- TRBJ2-7 16 TRBV4-1 TRBD2 TGCGCCAGCAGCCAAGTGGGGGCTAGCGGGAGGGTGACGCAGTACTTC CASSQVGASGRVTQYF
few TRBJ1-2 19 TRBV5-1 - TGCGCCAGCAGCTTGGCGTGGGACCGGGACACCGCTCGGAAAGATGGCTACACCTTC CASSLAWDRDTARKDGYTF
- TRBJ2-6 17 TRBV14 TRBD1 TGTGCCAGCAGCCAACAGGGGACAGGCTCTGGGGCCAACGTCCTGACTTTC CASSQQGTGSGANVLTF
- TRBJ2-1 16 TRBV18 TRBD2 TGTGCCAGCTCACCTAGAGCACTAGCGGGAGTGGATGAGCAGTTCTTC CASSPRALAGVDEQFF
- TRBJ2-3 16 TRBV7-2 - TGTGCCAGCAGCCCTCTACCGGGTTACCCGGCAGATACGCAGTATTTT CASSPLPGYPADTQYF
- TRBJ1-3 14 TRBV11-2 - TGTGCCAGCAGCTCAACCCCAGGAAGAAACACCATATATTTT CASSSTPGRNTIYF
- TRBJ2-1 15 TRBV9 TRBD1 TGTGCCAGCAGCGTAGATGTGACAGGGAGAAATGAGCAGTTCTTC CASSVDVTGRNEQFF
- TRBJ1-5 14 TRBV6-5 - TGTGCCAGCAGTTACGGGCAGGGAAGTCAGCCCCAGCATTTT CASSYGQGSQPQHF
few TRBJ1-1 12 TRBV27 TRBD1 TGTGCCAGCAGTCGCCGGACAGGGGTAGCTTTCTTT CASSRRTGVAFF
few TRBJ2-3 14 TRBV5-1 - TGCGCCAGCAGCTCGGGACTTCACACAGATACGCAGTATTTT CASSSGLHTDTQYF
many TRBJ2-5 15 TRBV5-6 TRBD1 TGTGCCAGCAGCCCACCGACAGGGGGCGCCGGGACCCAGTACTTC CASSPPTGGAGTQYF
- TRBJ2-5 15 TRBV10-2 - TGCGCCAGCAGTCTTACCGGGAGAGAAAAAGAGACCCAGTACTTC CASSLTGREKETQYF
- TRBJ2-1 14 TRBV30 TRBD2 TGTGCCTGGGGTAGCGGGAGAGGCCACAATGAGCAGTTCTTC CAWGSGRGHNEQFF
- TRBJ1-2 13 TRBV29-1 - TGCAGCGCGTTACAGGGAACGCCGGGGGGCTACACCTTC CSALQGTPGGYTF
- TRBJ1-1 15 TRBV27 - TGTGCCAGCAGTTTAGCGACAAGGCCGAACACTGAAGCTTTCTTT CASSLATRPNTEAFF
- TRBJ1-2 14 TRBV27 TRBD1 TGTGCCAGCAAACTGGGACAGGGGGGCTATGGCTACACCTTC CASKLGQGGYGYTF
- TRBJ1-1 14 TRBV19 - TGTGCCAGTAGTATAGTTCGGCTGGGGGGTGAAGCTTTCTTT CASSIVRLGGEAFF
- TRBJ2-1 11 TRBV12-3/TRBV12-4 TRBD2 TGTGCCAGCAGCCGACTAGCGGAGCAGTTCTTC CASSRLAEQFF
few TRBJ2-5 15 TRBV18 - TGTGCCAGCTCACCACGAGGGGGTGGTCCTGAGACCCAGTACTTC CASSPRGGGPETQYF
- TRBJ2-3 15 TRBV6-5 - TGTGCCAGCCTAGTCGGGCTAGCGTCAGGAGATACGCAGTATTTT CASLVGLASGDTQYF
once TRBJ2-5 13 TRBV11-2 - TGTGCCAGCAGCTTAGGGCTTTTGGAGACCCAGTACTTC CASSLGLLETQYF
few TRBJ1-6 15 TRBV20-1 TRBD1 TGCAGTGCTAGTTACAGGGGGGCCTATAATTCACCCCTCCACTTT CSASYRGAYNSPLHF
- TRBJ2-1 16 TRBV5-8 - TGTGCCAGCAGCTTCCGTCTGGGGCCCTACTACAATGAGCAGTTCTTC CASSFRLGPYYNEQFF
- TRBJ1-4 18 TRBV21-1 - TGTGCCAGCAGCAACCGGGACAGGAAAGGAGTGGCTAATGAAAAACTGTTTTTT CASSNRDRKGVANEKLFF
- TRBJ1-5 14 TRBV7-9 - TGTGCCAGCAGCTCACGACAGGACCCCCAGCCCCAGCATTTT CASSSRQDPQPQHF
- TRBJ1-6 14 TRBV6-5 - TGTGCCAGCAGGCAGACAGAGCGCGGTTCACCCCTCCACTTT CASRQTERGSPLHF
once TRBJ2-3 18 TRBV28 - TGTGCCAGCAGTTTATCCACCCTAGCTGGAGTTAGCACAGATACGCAGTATTTT CASSLSTLAGVSTDTQYF
few TRBJ1-5 15 TRBV11-2 TRBD1 TGTGCCAGCAGCTTCGGACAGGGAGGCAATCAGCCCCAGCATTTT CASSFGQGGNQPQHF
- TRBJ2-5 16 TRBV7-9 - TGTGCCAGCAGCGCACCCCAGCCAGGGGGGATGGAGACCCAGTACTTC CASSAPQPGGMETQYF
- TRBJ2-7 12 TRBV5-4 - TGTGCCAGCAGCGGGCTCTCCTACGAGCAGTACTTC CASSGLSYEQYF